The 17 T cell receptor beta chains listed next were all sequenced from one sample in a study of regulatory T cells in long-lasting Graves disease (dated by TCRdb to about 2021). The sample's time point label, in plain terms: newly diagnosed GD, antithyroid drugs for less than 3 months. For both TCR sequencing and RNA sequencing, RNA was extracted from PBMCs in TRIzol. The library came from multiplex PCR. Sequencer: Illumina HiSeq 4000. CDR3 regions were amplified by Arm-PCR with iRepertoire HTBI primers to construct TCR beta libraries. TCRdb's own reprocessing of the public reads used fastp at Q25 and MiXCR and kept productive beta chains. Records with the same CDR3 protein are collapsed into one entry carrying the most frequent genes and DNA. This sample has around 400,000 distinct CDR3 sequences in its table, and about 14% of those were observed once. Clones ranked in the top ten supply about 20% of the sample.

This material consisted of peripheral blood mononuclear cells (PBMCs), taken at new diagnosis, from a patient treated with antithyroid drugs. Receptors originate from a female donor with Graves disease.

This clonotype was observed at least ten times. The rearrangement uses TRBV9 and TRBJ2-7; 13 nucleotides agree with TRBD2. Per the germline V gene, CDR1 is SGDLS and CDR2 is YYNGEE. The V and J ends lost 1 base and 2 bases, in that order; junction bases with no gene match: 3. This CDR3 has 16 residues. CDR3 nucleotides: TGTGCCAGCAGCGTATCGGGACTAGCGGGGACCTACGAGCAGTACTTC. It translates to CASSVSGLAGTYEQYF.

This chain uses TRBV20-1 with TRBJ2-1, with 11 positions matching TRBD2. This CDR3 is built from 15 residues. Germline CDR1 DFQATT, CDR2 SNEGSKA (reference sequence). V trimming: 1 base; J trimming: 8 bases; junction bases outside the gene matches: 7. CDR3 protein: CSARGTSGSGDEQFF. Here the CDR3 DNA reads TGCAGTGCTAGAGGCACTAGCGGGAGCGGGGATGAGCAGTTCTTC.

This clonotype was detected many times. The chain combines TRBV20-1 with TRBJ2-1; 9 positions match TRBD2. Germline V gives CDR1 DFQATT, CDR2 SNEGSKA (reference sequence). The CDR3 runs to 17 residues. V lost 3 bases and J lost 0; bases outside the gene matches: 9. This CDR3 is CSASPLGGRGSYNEQFF. CDR3 sequence (DNA): TGCAGTGCTAGCCCCCTCGGCGGGAGGGGCTCCTACAATGAGCAGTTCTTC.

This clonotype came up many times. CDR3 protein: CSVEDRRLAKDEQFF. In DNA form, the CDR3 reads TGCAGCGTTGAAGATCGCCGACTAGCAAAAGATGAGCAGTTCTTC. The V gene is TRBV29-1, the J gene TRBJ2-1, with 7 bases fitting TRBD2. CDR1 and CDR2 from the germline V gene are SQVTM and ANQGSEA. The junction had 10 bases not matched to a gene; V was cut back by 0 bases and J by 8 bases. This CDR3 region has 15 residues.

This clonotype was seen at least ten times. The chain recombines TRBV3-1 with TRBJ1-2; unclear D gene. The CDR3 runs 15 residues. The germline V gene has CDR1 LGHDT and CDR2 YNNKEL (reference sequence). V dropped 0 bases and J dropped 8 bases, with 16 bases sitting between them. The CDR3 DNA is TGTGCCAGCAGCCAAGAAACCGCAGGAGCCATGGGCTACACCTTC. This gives the protein CASSQETAGAMGYTF.

This clonotype came up many times. The rearrangement joins TRBV7-3 to TRBJ1-2, with a possible D match to TRBD1 (5 bases). V was pared by 2 bases and J by 0 bases, with 10 bases between. The CDR3 contains 15 residues. Germline V gene data show CDR1 as SGHTA and CDR2 as FQGTGA. DNA of the CDR3: TGTGCCAGCAGCTTAGAGGGGCTTTCTAACTATGGCTACACCTTC. Its translation is CASSLEGLSNYGYTF.

This clonotype has at least ten counts. The chain links TRBV7-9 to TRBJ2-5, with a weak D call TRBD1 (6 bases). Trimming pared 0 bases from V and 3 bases from J, leaving 11 bases between. The CDR3 is 15 residues long. Germline V CDR1 and CDR2: SEHNR, FQNEAQ (reference sequence). This CDR3 is CASSLARQGKETQYF. The CDR3 nucleotides read TGTGCCAGCAGCTTAGCGCGCCAGGGGAAAGAGACCCAGTACTTC.

The chain couples TRBV28 to TRBJ1-5; possibly TRBD1 for D (6 bases). Germline V CDR1 and CDR2: MDHEN, SYDVKM. V lost 5 bases and J 11 bases, leaving 19 bases between the germline ends. This CDR3 spans 14 amino acids. The CDR3 here is CASSKDSLRVTQHF. In DNA, the CDR3 is TGTGCCAGCAGTAAGGACAGCCTGAGAGTGACCCAGCATTTT.

On this clonotype itself: Since a far larger clone is one base different, this is likely a read error. J is TRBJ2-1 and V is TRBV11-2, with TRBD2 matching 9 bases. Trimming at V came to 4 bases and at J to 7 bases, leaving 8 bases not matched to a gene. This CDR3 has 15 amino acids. The germline gives CDR1 SGHAT, CDR2 FQNNGV. The CDR3 region is CASSSEREDHNEQFF. The CDR3 DNA reads as TGTGCCAGCAGCTCCGAGCGGGAGGATCATAATGAGCAGTTCTTC. Supplemented by reference TRBV11-2 and TRBJ2-1, the full variable domain reads EAGVAQSPRYKIIEKRQSVAFWCNPISGHATLYWYQQILGQGPKLLIQFQNNGVVDDSQLPKDRFSAERLKGVDSTLKIQPAKLEDSAVYLCASSSEREDHNEQFFGPGTRLTVL.

This clonotype appeared many times. The chain links TRBV11-2 to TRBJ2-5, with TRBD1 matching 12 bases. Looked up from germline, CDR1 is SGHAT and CDR2 is FQNNGV. The CDR3 sequence is 15 residues long. Unmatched junction bases numbered 13, after V lost 7 bases and J lost 10 bases. The CDR3: CASNSAPGTGGNQYF. Here the CDR3 DNA reads TGTGCCAGCAACTCAGCCCCCGGGACAGGGGGCAACCAGTACTTC.

This clonotype came up many times. The chain links TRBV5-1 to TRBJ2-1, with TRBD2 identical over 7 bases. Germline lookup yields CDR1 SGHRS and CDR2 YFSETQ. With 3 bases clipped from V and 0 bases from J, the junction kept 15 bases outside the gene matches. The CDR3 runs to 19 residues. In nucleotides, the CDR3 is TGCGCCAGCAGCTCGGCGGGTTCAGGACTAGGAAGCTCCTACAATGAGCAGTTCTTC. It encodes CASSSAGSGLGSSYNEQFF.

This clonotype was observed many times. The V and J genes are TRBV20-1 and TRBJ1-4; no reliable D call. The length of the CDR3 is 14 residues. Germline loops: CDR1 DFQATT, CDR2 SNEGSKA (reference sequence). The V end was cut by 2 bases, the J end by 3 bases, with 10 bases between. CDR3 sequence: CSARSSVPNEKLFF. The CDR3, as DNA: TGCAGTGCTAGATCATCGGTGCCTAATGAAAAACTGTTTTTT.

CDR3 in DNA: TGCAGTGCTCAACAACCCAGGACAGGGGCCAGCTATGGCTACACCTTC. The encoded protein is CSAQQPRTGASYGYTF. The J gene is TRBJ1-2, the V gene TRBV20-1, with 9 bases fitting TRBD1. This CDR3 contains 16 residues. Germline-derived CDR1 and CDR2 are DFQATT and SNEGSKA (reference sequence). V was clipped by 5 bases and J by 4 bases; unmatched bases: 14.

This chain uses TRBV7-2 with TRBJ1-2; unclear D gene. With 2 bases removed from V and 12 bases from J, the gap between germline ends came to 22 bases. This CDR3 region has 15 residues. Looked up from germline, CDR1 is SGHTA and CDR2 is FQGNSA. The CDR3 reads CASSLMNIGASKNTF. The CDR3 nucleotides read TGTGCCAGCAGCTTAATGAATATAGGCGCCTCCAAGAACACCTTC.

This clonotype was observed a handful of times. V gene TRBV7-9 combines with J gene TRBJ2-5; 7 nucleotides match TRBD2. Germline V gene sequence: CDR1 SEHNR, CDR2 FQNEAQ (reference sequence). J lost 2 bases, V lost 5 bases, and 5 bases had no gene match. The CDR3 spans 14 residues. CDR3: CASSQAGRQETQYF. The CDR3 nucleotides read TGTGCCAGCAGCCAAGCGGGAAGGCAAGAGACCCAGTACTTC.

This clonotype was observed a handful of times. The chain uses TRBV7-8 and TRBJ1-1; 9 nucleotides line up with TRBD1. The CDR3 spans 15 residues. Unmatched junction bases numbered 6, after V lost 2 bases and J lost 5 bases. Germline lookup yields CDR1 SGHVS and CDR2 FQNEAQ. CDR3 coding DNA: TGTGCCAGCAGCTTAACTACAGGACAGGGGACTGAAGCTTTCTTT. It specifies CASSLTTGQGTEAFF.

The table lists this clonotype with many counts. The rearrangement uses TRBV2 and TRBJ1-5; possibly TRBD1 for D (6 bases). Germline lookup yields CDR1 SNHLY and CDR2 FYNNEI. The CDR3 spans 13 residues. Trimming took 3 bases from V and 6 from J, leaving 9 bases between them. In DNA form, the CDR3 reads TGTGCCAGCAGTGAGGCGGGGGCTCAGCCCCAGCATTTT. It specifies CASSEAGAQPQHF. Full variable domain (rest looked up from reference TRBV2 and TRBJ1-5): EPEVTQTPSHQVTQMGQEVILRCVPISNHLYFYWYRQILGQKVEFLVSFYNNEISEKSEIFDDQFSVERPDGSNFTLKIRSTKLEDSAMYFCASSEAGAQPQHFGDGTRLSIL.